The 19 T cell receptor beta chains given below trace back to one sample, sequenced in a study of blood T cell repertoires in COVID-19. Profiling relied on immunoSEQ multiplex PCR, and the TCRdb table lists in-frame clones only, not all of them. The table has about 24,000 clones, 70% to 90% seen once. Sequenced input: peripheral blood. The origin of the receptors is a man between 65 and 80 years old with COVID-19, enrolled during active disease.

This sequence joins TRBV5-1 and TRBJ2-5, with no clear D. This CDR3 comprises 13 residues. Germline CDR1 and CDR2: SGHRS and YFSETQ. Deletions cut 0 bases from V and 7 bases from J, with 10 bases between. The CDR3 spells CASSLEPTGTQYF. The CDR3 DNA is TGCGCCAGCAGCTTGGAGCCAACCGGGACCCAGTACTTC.

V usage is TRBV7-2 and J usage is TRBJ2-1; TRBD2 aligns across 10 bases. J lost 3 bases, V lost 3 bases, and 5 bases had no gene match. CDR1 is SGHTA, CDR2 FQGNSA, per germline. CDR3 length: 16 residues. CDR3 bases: TGTGCCAGCAGCTTGCAGAGCGGGAGGGGCTACAATGAGCAGTTCTTC. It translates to CASSLQSGRGYNEQFF.

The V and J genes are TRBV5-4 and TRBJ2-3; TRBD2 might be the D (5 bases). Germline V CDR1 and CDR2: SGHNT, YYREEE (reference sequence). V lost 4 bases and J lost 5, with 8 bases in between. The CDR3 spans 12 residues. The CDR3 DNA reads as TGTGCCAGCAGCAGCGGCGAAGATACGCAGTATTTT. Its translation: CASSSGEDTQYF.

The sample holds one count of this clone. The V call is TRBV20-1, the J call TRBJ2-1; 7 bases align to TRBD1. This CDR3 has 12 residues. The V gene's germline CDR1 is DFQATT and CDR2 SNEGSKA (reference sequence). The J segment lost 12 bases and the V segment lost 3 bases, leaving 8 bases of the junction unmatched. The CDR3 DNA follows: TGCAGTGCTAGTGACGACAGGGTGACGCAGTTCTTC. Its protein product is CSASDDRVTQFF.

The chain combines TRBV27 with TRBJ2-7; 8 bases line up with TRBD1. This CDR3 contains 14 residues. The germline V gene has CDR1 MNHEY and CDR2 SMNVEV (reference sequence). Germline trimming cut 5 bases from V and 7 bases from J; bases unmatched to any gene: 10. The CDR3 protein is CASSPGTGLEEQYF. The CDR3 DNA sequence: TGTGCCAGCAGTCCGGGGACAGGCCTTGAGGAGCAGTACTTC.

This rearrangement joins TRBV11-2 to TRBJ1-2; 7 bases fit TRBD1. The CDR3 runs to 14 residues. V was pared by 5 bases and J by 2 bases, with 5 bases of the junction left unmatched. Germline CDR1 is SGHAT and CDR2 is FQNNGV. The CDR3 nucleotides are TGTGCCAGCAGCCCGCAGACAGGGAACTATGGCTACACCTTC. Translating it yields CASSPQTGNYGYTF.

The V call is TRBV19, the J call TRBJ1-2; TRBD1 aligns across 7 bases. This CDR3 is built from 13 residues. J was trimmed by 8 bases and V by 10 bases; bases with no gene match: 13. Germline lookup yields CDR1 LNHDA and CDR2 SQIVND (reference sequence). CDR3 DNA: TGTGCCACGACAGGGAAGGGGGGCTGGGGCTACACCTTC. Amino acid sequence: CATTGKGGWGYTF.

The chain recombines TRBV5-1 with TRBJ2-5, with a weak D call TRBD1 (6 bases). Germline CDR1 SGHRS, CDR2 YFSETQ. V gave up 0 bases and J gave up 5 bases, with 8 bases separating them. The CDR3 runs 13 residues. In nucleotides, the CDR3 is TGCGCCAGCAGCTTGGGTAGGGGGGAGACCCAGTACTTC. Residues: CASSLGRGETQYF.

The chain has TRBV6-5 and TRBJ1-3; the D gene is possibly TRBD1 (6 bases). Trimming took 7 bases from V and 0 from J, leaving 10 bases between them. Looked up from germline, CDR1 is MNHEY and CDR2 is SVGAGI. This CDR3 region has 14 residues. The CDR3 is CASNRDNSGNTIYF. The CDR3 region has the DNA TGTGCCAGCAATCGGGACAACTCTGGAAACACCATATATTTT.

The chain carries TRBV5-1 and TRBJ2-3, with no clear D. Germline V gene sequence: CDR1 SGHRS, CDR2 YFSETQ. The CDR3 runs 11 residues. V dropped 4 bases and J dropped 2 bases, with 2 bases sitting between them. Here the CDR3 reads CASSLTDTQYF. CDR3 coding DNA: TGCGCCAGCAGCCTCACAGATACGCAGTATTTT.

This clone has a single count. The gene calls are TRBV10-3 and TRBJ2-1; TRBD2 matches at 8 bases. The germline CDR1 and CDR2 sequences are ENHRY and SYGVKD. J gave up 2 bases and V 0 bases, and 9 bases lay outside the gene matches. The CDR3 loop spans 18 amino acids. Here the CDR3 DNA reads TGTGCCATCAGTGAGTCTTTGGGAGCGGGGGCTACCTACAATGAGCAGTTCTTC. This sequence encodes CAISESLGAGATYNEQFF.

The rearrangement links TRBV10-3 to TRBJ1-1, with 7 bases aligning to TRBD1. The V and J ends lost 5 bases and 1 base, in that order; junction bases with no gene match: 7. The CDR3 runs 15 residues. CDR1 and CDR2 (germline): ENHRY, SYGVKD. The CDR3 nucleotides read TGTGCCATCAGTAGACAGGGCGGAAGGAACACTGAAGCTTTCTTT. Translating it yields CAISRQGGRNTEAFF.

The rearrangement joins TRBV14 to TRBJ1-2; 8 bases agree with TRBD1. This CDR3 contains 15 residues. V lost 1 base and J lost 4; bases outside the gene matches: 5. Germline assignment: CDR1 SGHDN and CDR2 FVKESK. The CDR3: CASSQGTGKGYGYTF. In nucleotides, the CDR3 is TGTGCCAGCAGCCAAGGGACAGGGAAGGGCTATGGCTACACCTTC. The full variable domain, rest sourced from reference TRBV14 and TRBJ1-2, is EAGVTQFPSHSVIEKGQTVTLRCDPISGHDNLYWYRRVMGKEIKFLLHFVKESKQDESGMPNNRFLAERTGGTYSTLKVQPAELEDSGVYFCASSQGTGKGYGYTFGSGTRLTVV.

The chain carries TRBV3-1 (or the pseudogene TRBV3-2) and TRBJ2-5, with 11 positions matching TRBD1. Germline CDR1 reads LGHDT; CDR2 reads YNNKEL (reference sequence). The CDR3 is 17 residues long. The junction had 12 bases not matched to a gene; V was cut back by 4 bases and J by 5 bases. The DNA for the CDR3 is TGTGCCAGCAGCCTAAGAGGGACAGGGGGGCCGGCGGAGACCCAGTACTTC. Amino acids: CASSLRGTGGPAETQYF.

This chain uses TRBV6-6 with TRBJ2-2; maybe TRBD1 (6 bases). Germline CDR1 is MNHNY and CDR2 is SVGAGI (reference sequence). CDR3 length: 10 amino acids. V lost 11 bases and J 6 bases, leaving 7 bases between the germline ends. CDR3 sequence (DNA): TGTGCCGGGGGCGCCGGGGAGCTGTTTTTT. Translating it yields CAGGAGELFF.

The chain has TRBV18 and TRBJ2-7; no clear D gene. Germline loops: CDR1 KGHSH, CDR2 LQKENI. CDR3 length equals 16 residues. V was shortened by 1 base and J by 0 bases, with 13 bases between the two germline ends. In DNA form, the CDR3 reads TGTGCCAGCTCACCACGTTCTAACGGGTACTCCTACGAGCAGTACTTC. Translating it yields CASSPRSNGYSYEQYF.

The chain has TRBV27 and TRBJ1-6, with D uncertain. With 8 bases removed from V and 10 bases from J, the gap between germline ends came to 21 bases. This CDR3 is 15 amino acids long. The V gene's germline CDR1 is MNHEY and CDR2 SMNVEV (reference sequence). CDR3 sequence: CASSSQWTQYSPLHF. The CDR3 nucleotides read TGTGCCAGCTCTTCACAATGGACTCAGTACTCACCCCTCCACTTT.

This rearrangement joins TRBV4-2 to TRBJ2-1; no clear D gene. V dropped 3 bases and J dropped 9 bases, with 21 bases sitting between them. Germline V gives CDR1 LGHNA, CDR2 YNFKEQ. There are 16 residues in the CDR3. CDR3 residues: CASSQLVGAASGEQFF. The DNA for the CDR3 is TGTGCCAGCAGCCAGTTGGTCGGAGCAGCGAGTGGTGAGCAGTTCTTC.

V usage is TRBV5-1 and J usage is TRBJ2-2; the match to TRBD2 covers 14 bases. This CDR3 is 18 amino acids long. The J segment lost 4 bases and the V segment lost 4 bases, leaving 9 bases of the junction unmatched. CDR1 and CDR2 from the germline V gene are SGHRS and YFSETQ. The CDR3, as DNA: TGCGCCAGCAGCGGGGGCGGACTAGCGGGAGGAGGCACCGGGGAGCTGTTTTTT. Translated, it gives CASSGGGLAGGGTGELFF. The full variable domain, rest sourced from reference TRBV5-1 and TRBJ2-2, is KAGVTQTPRYLIKTRGQQVTLSCSPISGHRSVSWYQQTPGQGLQFLFEYFSETQRNKGNFPGRFSGRQFSNSRSEMNVSTLELGDSALYLCASSGGGLAGGGTGELFFGEGSRLTVL.